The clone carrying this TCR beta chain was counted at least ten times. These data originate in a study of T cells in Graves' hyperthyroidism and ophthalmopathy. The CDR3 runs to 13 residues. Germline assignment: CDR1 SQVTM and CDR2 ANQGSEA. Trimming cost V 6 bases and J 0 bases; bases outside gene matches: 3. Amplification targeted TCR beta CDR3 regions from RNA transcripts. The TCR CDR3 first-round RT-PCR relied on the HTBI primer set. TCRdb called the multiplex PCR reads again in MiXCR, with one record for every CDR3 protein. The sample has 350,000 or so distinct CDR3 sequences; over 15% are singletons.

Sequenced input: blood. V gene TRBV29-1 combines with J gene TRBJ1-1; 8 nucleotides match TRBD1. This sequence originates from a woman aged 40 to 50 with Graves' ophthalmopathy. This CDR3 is CSVQDRVNTEAFF. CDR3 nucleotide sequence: TGCAGCGTCCAGGACAGGGTGAACACTGAAGCTTTCTTT. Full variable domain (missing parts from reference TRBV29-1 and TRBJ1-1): SAVISQKPSRDICQRGTSLTIQCQVDSQVTMMFWYRQQPGQSLTLIATANQGSEATYESGFVIDKFPISRPNLTFSTLTVSNMSPEDSSIYLCSVQDRVNTEAFFGQGTRLTVV.